A single T cell receptor beta chain is shown here with its context. It has no known antigen specificity. Nothing much larger sits one base from this clone, and base qualities are not available. A single peripheral blood draw of around 0.11 L on average was collected from each donor into heparinised tubes. A BD FACSAria II and a panel including CD45RO, CCR7, CD25, CD127, CD95 and CD27 were used to sort naive, central memory, regulatory and stem cell-like memory CD4+ T cells. Every sorted population had a purity above 95%. PBMCs were separated immediately by Lymphoprep density gradient centrifugation and were stained directly, without being cultured. So that batch effects would be minimized, each experiment stained and sorted samples in pairs, pairing one healthy donor with one patient. The cysteine opens and the phenylalanine closes a CDR3 of 15 amino acids. The entry retains the CDR3 DNA only, 45 bases that are in frame from base 1. From the germline V gene, CDR1 is KGHSH and CDR2 is LQKENI. Relative to germline, V is 2 bases shorter and J is 4 bases shorter, with 14 bases between their ends.

The High Capacity cDNA Reverse Transcription Kit was used to reverse transcribe all of the isolated RNA, meaning that expressed TCRB transcripts were what got sequenced. Deep immunoSEQ sequencing was performed on naive, central memory and regulatory T cell samples, with an average of around 3.4 million total reads per sample. After sorted cells were lysed in RLT buffer, RNA was extracted with DNase-treated RNeasy Micro or Mini kits, with the choice depending on cell number. Each cell subset was processed separately to prevent cross-contamination, with patient and healthy donor samples processed together. The immunoSEQ multiplex PCR was used to amplify TCRB sequences from cDNA, yielding 87-bp fragments that span the CDR3 region. The amplicons were sequenced using the Illumina HiSeq platform. The authors' pipeline ran thus. Synthetic template baselines were used to correct PCR bias computationally, reads within Hamming distance 2 were collapsed, and singletons that could not be merged were discarded. Reads were aligned against IMGT to assign V, D and J genes, CDR3 length and insertions or deletions at six rearrangement sites. Within each subset, clonotype counts were normalized to the number of sorted cells before true diversity and Gini coefficients were calculated with the tcR R package. The overlap coefficient, calculated on TCRB nucleotide sequences, was used to quantify repertoire sharing. Out-of-frame TCRB sequences from naive cells were analyzed as a proxy for the pre-selection repertoire. The table comes from immuneACCESS by way of TCRdb, which keeps in-frame sequences with V and J called. Part of the clones is missing from these tables; in studies checked, under half for an unresolved V gene and the rest for unknown reasons. From that table come the V and J calls and clone size; the DNA was used to work out D and trimming. The sample table shows hundreds of thousands of clones, and 10% to 15% are seen once. About 0.02% of the sample belongs to the ten largest clones.

The data are from a study of beta chain features in type 1 diabetes (dated by TCRdb to the late 2010s). In terms of the full investigation: Mean age, gender distribution, total cell number and subset yield were not different between patients and healthy donors. A total of about 100,000,000 sorted cells were examined across all samples, and RNA yield correlated strongly with the number of cells per subset. In the study, TCRB repertoires of sorted circulating CD4+ T cell subsets from recently diagnosed type 1 diabetes patients were compared with those of matched healthy donors. Naive and central memory subsets were obtained from all 30 or so donors, but regulatory and stem cell-like memory subsets were isolated from only 8 patients and about eight healthy donors. Overall results and qualifications from the work: Only small numbers of individuals were included in the HLA sub-analyses, which left unresolved whether HLA type had any influence on TCRB rearrangement. Shorter templates might have been favored by PCR, but patient and control samples were amplified and corrected together, so both groups would have been affected equally by any skew. Because cDNA was sequenced instead of genomic DNA, highly expressing activated cells could be over-represented, though the groups showed no difference in activation or CD3 levels. Fewer insertions and more nucleotide deletions at VDJ recombination sites were observed in patients with type 1 diabetes, implying thymic rearrangement abnormalities. A moderate but significant shortening of TCRB CDR3 length was observed in type 1 diabetes patients in all four CD4+ subsets. Naive, central memory and regulatory TCRB repertoires appeared to be more alike among patients than among healthy donors.

This receptor was taken from a young man with type 1 diabetes. The V gene is TRBV18 and the J gene is TRBJ1-2; the D gene is unclear. Sequencing used naive CD4+ T cells from blood. Reading the label with the study, this specimen's cell subset or site is: true naive CD4+ T cells. The nucleotide sequence is TGTGCCAGCTCACCAATGGGATTAAACTTCTATGGCTACACCTTC. This yields the protein CASSPMGLNFYGYTF. Extended through the reference TRBV18 and TRBJ1-2 proteins, this CDR3 yields the full variable domain: NAGVMQNPRHLVRRRGQEARLRCSPMKGHSHVYWYRQLPEEGLKFMVYLQKENIIDESGMPKERFSAEFPKEGPSILRIQQVVRGDSAAYFCASSPMGLNFYGYTFGSGTRLTVV.